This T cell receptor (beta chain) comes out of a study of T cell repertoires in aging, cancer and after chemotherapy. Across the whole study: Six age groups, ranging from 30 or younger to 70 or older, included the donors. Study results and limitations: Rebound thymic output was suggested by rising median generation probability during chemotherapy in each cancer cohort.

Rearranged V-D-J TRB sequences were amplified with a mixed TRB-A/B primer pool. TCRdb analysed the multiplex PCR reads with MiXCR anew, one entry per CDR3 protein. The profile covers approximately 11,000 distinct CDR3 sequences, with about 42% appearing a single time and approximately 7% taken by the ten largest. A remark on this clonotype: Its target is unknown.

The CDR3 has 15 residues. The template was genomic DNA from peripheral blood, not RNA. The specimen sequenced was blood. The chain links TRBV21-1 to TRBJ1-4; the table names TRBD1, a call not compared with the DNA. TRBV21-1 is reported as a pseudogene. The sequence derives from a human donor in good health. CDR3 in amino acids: CASSKLDRADEKLFF. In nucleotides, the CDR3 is TGTGCCAGCAGCAAACTGGACAGGGCAGATGAAAAACTGTTTTTT.